The 4 T cell receptor beta chains in this list originate from one sample, sequenced in a study of identical twins. In TCRdb, the 5' RACE reads were re-called with MiXCR into one record per CDR3 protein. This sample yields approximately 670,000 distinct CDR3 sequences, of which 6% to 6.5% are seen a single time; 1.5% to 2% belongs to the top ten. Sample: naive T cells sorted from blood. All receptors derive from a young man in good health.

This clonotype was recorded at least ten times. V and J are TRBV6-2 or TRBV6-3 and TRBJ2-3, with 15 bases that match TRBD2. CDR1 and CDR2 (germline): MNHEY, SVGEGT. CDR3 length: 17 residues. The V and J ends lost 6 bases and 4 bases, in that order; junction bases with no gene match: 8. CDR3 amino acids: CASRRTSGRAFPDTQYF. CDR3 nucleotide sequence: TGTGCCAGCAGACGGACTAGCGGGAGGGCCTTTCCAGATACGCAGTATTTT.

Only a few counts were recorded for this clonotype. The chain combines TRBV7-9 with TRBJ1-5; D is undetermined. CDR1 is SEHNR and CDR2 is FQNEAQ in the germline V gene (reference sequence). The CDR3 consists of 14 residues. V was pared by 1 base and J by 3 bases, with 7 bases between. The CDR3 coding sequence is TGTGCCAGCAGCTTAGATGCGGTCAATCAGCCCCAGCATTTT. Translating gives CASSLDAVNQPQHF.

This clonotype was seen only a few times. V gene TRBV5-1 combines with J gene TRBJ2-3; D might be TRBD1 or TRBD2, each matching 5 bases. This CDR3 comprises 14 residues. Germline CDR1 and CDR2: SGHRS and YFSETQ. V was trimmed by 6 bases and J by 6 bases, leaving 17 bases between them. This CDR3 is CASTYGTAGDTQYF. In DNA form, the CDR3 reads TGCGCCAGCACCTACGGGACCGCGGGCGATACGCAGTATTTT.

This clonotype was recorded many times. The chain recombines TRBV10-3 with TRBJ2-2; D might be TRBD1 (5 bases). Trimming took 5 bases from V and 3 from J, leaving 10 bases between them. Germline lookup yields CDR1 ENHRY and CDR2 SYGVKD. The CDR3 has 14 amino acids. The CDR3 coding sequence is TGTGCCATCAGTTCCCAAGGGGACACCGGGGAGCTGTTTTTT. Encoded protein: CAISSQGDTGELFF.